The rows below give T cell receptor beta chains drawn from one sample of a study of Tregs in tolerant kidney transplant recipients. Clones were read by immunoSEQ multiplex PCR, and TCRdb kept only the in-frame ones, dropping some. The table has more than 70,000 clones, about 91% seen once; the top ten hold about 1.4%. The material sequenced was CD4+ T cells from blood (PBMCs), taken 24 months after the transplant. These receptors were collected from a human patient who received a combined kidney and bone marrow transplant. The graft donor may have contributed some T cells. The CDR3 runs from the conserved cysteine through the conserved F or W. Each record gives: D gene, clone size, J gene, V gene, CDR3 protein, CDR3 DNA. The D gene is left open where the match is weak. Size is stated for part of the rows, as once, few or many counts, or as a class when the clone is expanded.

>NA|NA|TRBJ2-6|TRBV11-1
CASRYQGITGANVLTF
TGTGCCAGCCGTTATCAGGGGATAACTGGGGCCAACGTCCTGACTTTC
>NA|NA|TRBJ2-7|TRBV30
CAWSAAYEQYF
TGTGCCTGGAGTGCGGCCTACGAGCAGTACTTC
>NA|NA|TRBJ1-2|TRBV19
CASRVWRDGYTF
TGTGCCAGTAGGGTCTGGCGGGATGGCTACACCTTC
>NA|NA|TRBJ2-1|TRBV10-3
CAIARQWYNEQFF
TGTGCCATCGCTAGGCAGTGGTACAATGAGCAGTTCTTC
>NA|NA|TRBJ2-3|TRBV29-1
CSVEVGGVPLDTQYF
TGCAGCGTTGAAGTCGGCGGGGTGCCCTTGGATACGCAGTATTTT
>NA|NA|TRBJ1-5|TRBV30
CAWGNRGNQPQHF
TGTGCCTGGGGAAACAGGGGCAATCAGCCCCAGCATTTT
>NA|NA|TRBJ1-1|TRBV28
CASSSDFRDIMNTEAFF
TGTGCCAGCAGTTCAGACTTCAGGGACATCATGAACACTGAAGCTTTCTTT
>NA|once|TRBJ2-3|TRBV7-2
CASSLERQGTDTQYF
TGTGCCAGCAGCTTAGAACGGCAGGGCACAGATACGCAGTATTTT
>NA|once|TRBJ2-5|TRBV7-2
CASSPLSYQETQYF
TGTGCCAGCAGCCCCCTGTCGTATCAAGAGACCCAGTACTTC
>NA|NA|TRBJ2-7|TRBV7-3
CASSLLPGLDAEQYF
TGTGCCAGCAGCTTATTACCGGGACTGGATGCCGAGCAGTACTTC
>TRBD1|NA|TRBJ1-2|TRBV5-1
CASSRTGDYGYTF
TGCGCCAGCAGCAGAACAGGGGACTATGGCTACACCTTC
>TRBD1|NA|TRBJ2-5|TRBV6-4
CAKQGAGETQYF
TGTGCCAAGCAGGGGGCCGGGGAGACCCAGTACTTC
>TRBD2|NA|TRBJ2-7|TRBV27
CARGGPGSYEQYF
TGTGCCAGGGGAGGGCCGGGTTCCTACGAGCAGTACTTC
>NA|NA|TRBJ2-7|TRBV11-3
CASSPTGYYEQYF
TGTGCCAGCAGCCCCACAGGGTACTACGAGCAGTACTTC
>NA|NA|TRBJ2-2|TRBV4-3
CASTNAGNTGELFF
TGCGCCAGCACCAACGCGGGAAACACCGGGGAGCTGTTTTTT
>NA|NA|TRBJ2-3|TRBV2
CASSEDRQAGTDTQYF
TGTGCCAGCAGTGAGGACCGACAGGCGGGCACAGATACGCAGTATTTT
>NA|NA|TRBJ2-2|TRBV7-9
CASSYRIETGELFF
TGTGCCAGCAGCTACAGAATCGAGACCGGGGAGCTGTTTTTT
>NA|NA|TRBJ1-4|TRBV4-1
CASSQVGDMEKLFF
TGCGCCAGCAGCCAAGTTGGGGACATGGAAAAACTGTTTTTT
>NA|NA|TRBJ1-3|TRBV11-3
CASSSSTGNTIYF
TGTGCCAGCAGCTCCTCGACAGGAAACACCATATATTTT
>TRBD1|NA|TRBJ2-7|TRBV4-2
CASRGQGAYEQYF
TGTGCCAGCAGAGGACAGGGGGCCTACGAGCAGTACTTC
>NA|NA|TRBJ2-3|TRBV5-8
CASSLAASSTDTQYF
TGTGCCAGCAGCTTGGCCGCGTCTAGCACAGATACGCAGTATTTT
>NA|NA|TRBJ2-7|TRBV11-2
CASSLGLKSYEQYF
TGTGCCAGCAGCTTGGGACTTAAATCCTACGAGCAGTACTTC
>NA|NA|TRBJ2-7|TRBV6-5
CASSYSRDISYEQYF
TGTGCCAGCAGTTACTCCCGGGATATATCCTACGAGCAGTACTTC
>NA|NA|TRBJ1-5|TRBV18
CASSPGPQGSNQPQHF
TGTGCCAGCTCACCAGGCCCCCAGGGTAGCAATCAGCCCCAGCATTTT
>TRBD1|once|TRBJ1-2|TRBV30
CAWLLRTGGSGYTF
TGTGCCTGGCTTCTGAGGACAGGGGGCAGTGGCTACACCTTC
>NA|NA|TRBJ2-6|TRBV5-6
CASSLVVSGSGANVLTF
TGTGCCAGCAGCTTGGTGGTTTCGGGCTCTGGGGCCAACGTCCTGACTTTC
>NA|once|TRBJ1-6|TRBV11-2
CASSLSGGSYNSPLHF
TGTGCCAGCAGCTTATCCGGAGGCTCCTATAATTCCCCCCTCCACTTT
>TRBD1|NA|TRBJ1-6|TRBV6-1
CASSEQGANSPLHF
TGTGCCAGCAGTGAACAGGGGGCAAATTCACCCCTCCACTTT
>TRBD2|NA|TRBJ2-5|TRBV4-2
CASSQDGGETQYF
TGTGCCAGCAGCCAAGACGGGGGGGAGACCCAGTACTTC
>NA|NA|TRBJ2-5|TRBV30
CAWSVQFSETQYF
TGTGCCTGGAGTGTACAGTTCTCCGAGACCCAGTACTTC
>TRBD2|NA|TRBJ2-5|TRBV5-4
CASSLAAASGETQYF
TGTGCCAGCAGCTTGGCCGCGGCTAGCGGGGAGACCCAGTACTTC
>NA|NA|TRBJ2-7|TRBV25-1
CASSEIGSVGYEQYF
TGTGCCAGCAGTGAAATCGGGTCGGTCGGCTACGAGCAGTACTTC
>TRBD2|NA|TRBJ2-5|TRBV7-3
CASSRGLAEGETQYF
TGTGCCAGCAGCAGGGGACTAGCGGAGGGAGAGACCCAGTACTTC
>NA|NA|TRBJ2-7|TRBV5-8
CASTDLPGNSYEQYF
TGTGCCAGCACCGACCTTCCAGGGAACTCCTACGAGCAGTACTTC
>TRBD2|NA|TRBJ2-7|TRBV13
CASSLSGRAADEQYF
TGTGCCAGCAGCTTAAGCGGGAGGGCCGCCGACGAGCAGTACTTC
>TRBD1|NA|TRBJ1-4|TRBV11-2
CASSRWTGGVEKLFF
TGTGCCAGCAGCCGCTGGACAGGGGGGGTCGAAAAACTGTTTTTT
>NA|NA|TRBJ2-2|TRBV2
CASARAPGELFF
TGTGCCTCAGCCAGGGCCCCCGGGGAGCTGTTTTTT
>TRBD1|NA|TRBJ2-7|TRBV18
CASSPPTGGNYEQYF
TGTGCCAGCTCACCACCGACAGGGGGCAACTACGAGCAGTACTTC
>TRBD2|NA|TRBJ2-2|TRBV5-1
CASSPGLAVAGELFF
TGCGCCAGCAGCCCCGGACTAGCGGTGGCCGGGGAGCTGTTTTTT
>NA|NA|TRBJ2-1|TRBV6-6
CASSYGLGLPSLF
TGTGCCAGCAGTTACGGTCTCGGACTCCCTTCCCTCTTC
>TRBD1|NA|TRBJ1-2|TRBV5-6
CASSFPDREGYGYTF
TGTGCCAGCAGCTTTCCGGACAGGGAAGGTTATGGCTACACCTTC
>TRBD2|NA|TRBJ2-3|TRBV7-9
CASSPNSGRPPSTDTQYF
TGTGCCAGCAGCCCTAATAGCGGGAGACCGCCTAGCACAGATACGCAGTATTTT
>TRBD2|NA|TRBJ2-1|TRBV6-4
CASSDLAGGLGEQFF
TGTGCCAGCAGTGACTTAGCGGGGGGGCTAGGTGAGCAGTTCTTC
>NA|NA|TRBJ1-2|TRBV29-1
CSVVPGQPYGYTF
TGCAGCGTTGTTCCTGGACAGCCCTATGGCTACACCTTC
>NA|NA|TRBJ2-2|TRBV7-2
CASSLGANTGELFF
TGTGCCAGCAGCCTAGGGGCAAACACCGGGGAGCTGTTTTTT
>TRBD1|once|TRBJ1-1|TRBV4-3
CASSPLGAVTGDRRTEAFF
TGCGCCAGCAGCCCTCTGGGGGCTGTGACAGGGGACCGGCGGACTGAAGCTTTCTTT
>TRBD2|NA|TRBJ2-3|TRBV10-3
CAISGTSGGPSTDTQYF
TGTGCCATCAGTGGGACTAGCGGGGGTCCTAGCACAGATACGCAGTATTTT
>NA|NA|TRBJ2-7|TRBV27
CASSRREGVPTYEQYF
TGTGCCAGCAGTCGAAGAGAGGGAGTGCCCACCTACGAGCAGTACTTC
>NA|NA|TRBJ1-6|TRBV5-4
CASSLDPADNSPLHF
TGTGCCAGCAGCTTGGACCCAGCGGATAATTCACCCCTCCACTTT
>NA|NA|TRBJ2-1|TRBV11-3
CASSLSGINNEQFF
TGTGCCAGCAGCTTATCCGGGATCAACAATGAGCAGTTCTTC
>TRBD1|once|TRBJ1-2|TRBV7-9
CASSTRDSLWGYTF
TGTGCCAGCAGCACCCGGGACAGTCTATGGGGCTACACCTTC
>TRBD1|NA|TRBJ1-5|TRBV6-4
CASSPDRGNQPQHF
TGTGCCAGCAGCCCTGACAGGGGCAATCAGCCCCAGCATTTT
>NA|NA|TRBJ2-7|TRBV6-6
CASSYSLEQYF
TGTGCCAGCAGTTACTCCCTGGAGCAGTACTTC